This record concerns one T cell receptor (beta chain) sequence. The record originates from a study of blood T cell repertoires in COVID-19. The CDR3 extends over 18 amino acids. Germline assignment: CDR1 SGHTA and CDR2 FQGTGA. Trimming left V 1 base short and J 4 bases short, with 19 bases between. Using immunoSEQ multiplex PCR, the repertoire was profiled, and TCRdb retains in-frame clones only, with some absent. This table has 150,000 to 200,000 clones, 65% to 90% appearing once. Specimen: peripheral blood. V and J are TRBV7-3 and TRBJ2-2; D is possibly TRBD2 (5 bases). This TCR was recovered from a man in his fifties with active or convalescent COVID-19. The CDR3 DNA follows: TGTGCCAGCAGCTTAAAGCCGGGGTCCTTTATACCCACCGGGGAGCTGTTTTTT. Encoded protein: CASSLKPGSFIPTGELFF.